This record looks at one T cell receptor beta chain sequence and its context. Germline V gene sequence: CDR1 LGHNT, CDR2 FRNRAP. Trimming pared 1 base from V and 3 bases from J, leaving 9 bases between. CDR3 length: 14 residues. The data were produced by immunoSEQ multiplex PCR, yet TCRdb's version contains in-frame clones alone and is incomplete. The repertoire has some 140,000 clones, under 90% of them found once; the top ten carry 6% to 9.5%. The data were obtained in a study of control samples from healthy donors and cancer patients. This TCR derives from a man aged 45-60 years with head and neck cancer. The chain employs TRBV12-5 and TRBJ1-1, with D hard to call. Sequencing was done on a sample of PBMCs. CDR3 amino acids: CASGLGPDDTEAFF. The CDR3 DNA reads TGTGCTAGTGGTTTGGGTCCCGATGACACTGAAGCTTTCTTT.